Below, 24 T cell receptor beta chains from the same sample are listed, as sequenced in a study of blood T cell repertoires in COVID-19. Clones were read by immunoSEQ multiplex PCR, and TCRdb kept only the in-frame ones, dropping some. Here the sample spans approximately 150,000 clones, around 87% being singletons. Sequencing was carried out using peripheral blood. The receptors come from an elderly man with acute or convalescent COVID-19.

The chain combines TRBV19 with TRBJ1-6, with TRBD1 matching 7 bases. CDR3 size: 13 residues. Trimming took 1 base from V and 14 from J; bases not matched to a gene: 5. Germline values: CDR1 LNHDA, CDR2 SQIVND (reference sequence). CDR3 loop: CASSIVTGESLHF. Here the CDR3 DNA reads TGTGCCAGTAGTATAGTTACAGGGGAATCCCTCCACTTT.

The V gene is TRBV10-2, the J gene TRBJ2-3; possible D gene TRBD1, 6 bases. V shed 6 bases and J shed 2 bases, with 9 bases lying between them. The germline V gene encodes CDR1 WSHSY and CDR2 SAAADI. This CDR3 comprises 13 residues. The CDR3 protein is CASRDRYTDTQYF. In nucleotides, the CDR3 is TGCGCCAGCAGGGACAGATACACAGATACGCAGTATTTT.

The chain recombines TRBV6-1 with TRBJ1-6; D is perhaps TRBD1 (6 bases). Germline assignment: CDR1 MNHNS and CDR2 SASEGT. The CDR3 extends over 16 amino acids. The ends were cut back, 4 bases at V and 7 bases at J, with 17 bases in the middle. In nucleotides, the CDR3 is TGTGCCAGCAGTGTGGACATAGGGGGGGGGAATTCACCCCTCCACTTT. Amino acids: CASSVDIGGGNSPLHF.

The count of this clone is one. This chain connects TRBV3-1 (or the pseudogene TRBV3-2) to TRBJ2-2; D is unresolved. CDR3 length: 14 residues. Germline loops: CDR1 LGHDT, CDR2 YNNKEL (reference sequence). V lost 1 base to trimming and J lost 6 bases, with 9 bases between them. The DNA for the CDR3 is TGTGCCAGCAGCCAAGGGCCCTTGCCCGGGGAGCTGTTTTTT. Protein sequence: CASSQGPLPGELFF.

The chain couples TRBV10-3 to TRBJ2-1; TRBD1 agrees at 9 bases. Losses at the gene ends were 6 bases for V and 5 bases for J; bases not matched to a gene: 11. Germline CDR1 and CDR2: ENHRY and SYGVKD. This CDR3 spans 16 amino acids. Here the CDR3 reads CAIRTAPGQGNNEQFF. As DNA, the CDR3 is TGTGCCATCAGAACAGCTCCGGGACAGGGTAACAATGAGCAGTTCTTC.

The chain joins TRBV6-6 to TRBJ1-1; D gene uncertain. This CDR3 contains 14 residues. From germline, CDR1 is MNHNY and CDR2 SVGAGI (reference sequence). V shed 6 bases and J shed 1 base, with 12 bases lying between them. The CDR3 is CASSASRENTEAFF. The CDR3 coding sequence is TGTGCCAGCAGCGCCTCGAGGGAGAACACTGAAGCTTTCTTT.

With respect to this clone: Distinct nucleotide sequences in the sample also encode this CDR3. This sequence joins TRBV2 and TRBJ2-1; tentatively, D is TRBD1 (7 bases). The germline gives CDR1 SNHLY, CDR2 FYNNEI. V was pared by 4 bases and J by 2 bases, with 12 bases between. The CDR3 contains 15 residues. Here the CDR3 DNA reads TGTGCCAGCAGTGTTCAGGGGGGCGCCTACAATGAGCAGTTCTTC. The encoded protein is CASSVQGGAYNEQFF.

This clone was recorded once. The chain uses TRBV28 and TRBJ1-5; D remains unclear. Trimming took 1 base from V and 7 from J, leaving 8 bases between them. The V gene's germline CDR1 is MDHEN and CDR2 SYDVKM. The CDR3 runs 13 residues. CDR3 sequence: CASSLSPRQPQHF. CDR3 nucleotides: TGTGCCAGCAGTTTATCCCCGCGACAGCCCCAGCATTTT.

This clone has a handful of counts. CDR3 residues: CASRDRDSPLHF. CDR3 in DNA: TGTGCCAGCAGGGACAGGGATTCACCCCTCCACTTT. V gene TRBV6-5 combines with J gene TRBJ1-6, with 8 bases that match TRBD1. CDR1 is MNHEY, CDR2 SVGAGI, per germline. V lost 6 bases, J lost 8 bases, and 0 bases stayed unmatched. This CDR3 contains 12 residues.

Concerning this clone itself: Other DNA sequences in the same sample also yield this CDR3. The chain links TRBV5-1 to TRBJ2-5; D is perhaps TRBD2 (6 bases). CDR3 length: 14 residues. The V gene's germline CDR1 is SGHRS and CDR2 YFSETQ. Deletions cut 0 bases from V and 3 bases from J, with 9 bases between. The CDR3 DNA sequence: TGCGCCAGCAGCTTGGTTGGAGGGGAAGAGACCCAGTACTTC. Its protein product is CASSLVGGEETQYF.

V usage is TRBV7-8 and J usage is TRBJ2-7; 10 bases align to TRBD2. Per germline, CDR1 SGHVS and CDR2 FQNEAQ. The CDR3 is 17 residues long. V shed 0 bases and J 2 bases; nucleotides not matched to a gene: 7. The CDR3 reads CASSLAGASGGPYEQYF. DNA for the CDR3: TGTGCCAGCAGCTTAGCAGGAGCTAGCGGGGGACCCTACGAGCAGTACTTC. The full variable domain, completed using reference TRBV7-8 and TRBJ2-7, is GAGVSQSPRYKVAKRGQDVALRCDPISGHVSLFWYQQALGQGPEFLTYFQNEAQLDKSGLPSDRFFAERPEGSVSTLKIQRTQQEDSAVYLCASSLAGASGGPYEQYFGPGTRLTVT.

V is TRBV6-5 and J is TRBJ1-3; 7 bases are a match to TRBD1. CDR3 length equals 14 residues. In germline, CDR1 is MNHEY, CDR2 SVGAGI. J was trimmed by 2 bases and V by 6 bases; bases with no gene match: 4. The CDR3 sequence is CASRDRWAGNTIYF. CDR3 nucleotide sequence: TGTGCCAGCAGGGACAGGTGGGCTGGAAACACCATATATTTT.

The chain employs TRBV5-4 and TRBJ1-3; 11 bases line up with TRBD1. The germline V gene encodes CDR1 SGHNT and CDR2 YYREEE (reference sequence). Unmatched junction bases numbered 12, after V lost 4 bases and J lost 3 bases. The CDR3 loop spans 18 amino acids. CDR3: CASSRGTGGGPRGNTIYF. Here the CDR3 DNA reads TGTGCCAGCAGCAGAGGGACAGGGGGTGGACCTCGTGGAAACACCATATATTTT.

This clone has only one observation. The chain has TRBV5-1 and TRBJ2-1; D gene unclear. V dropped 3 bases and J dropped 9 bases, with 16 bases sitting between them. CDR3 length: 14 residues. CDR1 SGHRS and CDR2 YFSETQ come from the germline V gene. The CDR3 DNA reads TGCGCCAGCAGCTACGAACTAACTTCCGGTGAGCAGTTCTTC. It encodes CASSYELTSGEQFF.

This chain links TRBV30 with TRBJ1-1; D might be TRBD1 (5 bases). Trimming left V 1 base short and J 10 bases short, with 13 bases between. Looked up from germline, CDR1 is GTSNPN and CDR2 is SVGIG (reference sequence). This CDR3 comprises 12 residues. For the CDR3, the DNA is TGTGCCTGGAGTGGTAATCCAGGGATAGCTTTCTTT. Protein product: CAWSGNPGIAFF.

The rearrangement joins TRBV28 to TRBJ2-4; maybe TRBD2 (6 bases). This CDR3 comprises 17 residues. The V end was cut by 3 bases, the J end by 3 bases, with 18 bases between. CDR1 is MDHEN, CDR2 SYDVKM, per germline. The CDR3 sequence is CASSFSGSSGGKNIQYF. DNA of the CDR3: TGTGCCAGCAGTTTTTCGGGGTCCTCCGGGGGCAAAAACATTCAGTACTTC.

This sequence joins TRBV11-2 and TRBJ2-1; TRBD2 aligns across 12 bases. V lost 5 bases, J lost 9 bases, and 8 bases stayed unmatched. Looked up from germline, CDR1 is SGHAT and CDR2 is FQNNGV. This CDR3 contains 15 residues. This chain's CDR3 is CASSRLAGVGAEQFF. In DNA form, the CDR3 reads TGTGCCAGCAGCCGACTAGCGGGGGTGGGTGCTGAGCAGTTCTTC.

A single count supports this clone. This chain links TRBV28 with TRBJ1-6; D remains ambiguous. Trimming left V 7 bases short and J 9 bases short, with 10 bases between. Germline assignment: CDR1 MDHEN and CDR2 SYDVKM. The CDR3 is 12 residues long. Here the CDR3 reads CASISPGSPLHF. CDR3 coding DNA: TGTGCCAGCATCAGTCCGGGTTCACCCCTCCACTTT.

The chain is built from TRBV19 and TRBJ2-1, with 15 bases fitting TRBD2. The germline gives CDR1 LNHDA, CDR2 SQIVND (reference sequence). V gave up 6 bases and J gave up 15 bases; unmatched junction bases: 9. This CDR3 comprises 14 residues. CDR3 DNA sequence: TGTGCCAGTAGCCTGGGACTAGCGGGAGGCGAACGGTTCTTC. Translation gives CASSLGLAGGERFF.

This clone appeared a few times. This sequence joins TRBV3-1 (or the pseudogene TRBV3-2) and TRBJ2-1, with 10 bases identical to TRBD2. Germline lookup yields CDR1 LGHDT and CDR2 YNNKEL (reference sequence). V trimming: 1 base; J trimming: 6 bases; junction bases outside the gene matches: 6. CDR3 length: 16 amino acids. CDR3 sequence (DNA): TGTGCCAGCAGCCAAGGATTTATAGCGGGGGGCAATGAGCAGTTCTTC. It specifies CASSQGFIAGGNEQFF.

V gene TRBV7-8 combines with J gene TRBJ1-5; the D is unclear. The V gene lost 10 bases and the J gene lost 3 bases, with 19 bases spanning the gap. The germline CDR1 and CDR2 sequences are SGHVS and FQNEAQ. The CDR3 contains 15 residues. The CDR3 is CATNRDKGLNQPQHF. The CDR3 coding sequence is TGTGCCACCAATCGGGATAAAGGGCTCAATCAGCCCCAGCATTTT. The full variable domain, with the rest looked up from reference TRBV7-8 and TRBJ1-5, is GAGVSQSPRYKVAKRGQDVALRCDPISGHVSLFWYQQALGQGPEFLTYFQNEAQLDKSGLPSDRFFAERPEGSVSTLKIQRTQQEDSAVYLCATNRDKGLNQPQHFGDGTRLSIL.

V is TRBV19 and J is TRBJ2-3; no definite D call. The CDR3 covers 14 residues. V lost 4 bases, J lost 2 bases, and 10 bases lay in between. Germline V CDR1 and CDR2: LNHDA, SQIVND (reference sequence). DNA for the CDR3: TGTGCCAGTAGTAGTGTGGCCCTCACAGATACGCAGTATTTT. This codes for CASSSVALTDTQYF.

The J gene is TRBJ1-5, the V gene TRBV7-8; maybe TRBD1 (5 bases). V was cut by 1 base and J by 7 bases, with 11 bases left in between. The V gene's germline CDR1 is SGHVS and CDR2 FQNEAQ. This CDR3 spans 14 amino acids. The CDR3 spells CASSLDQGGQPQHF. In DNA form, the CDR3 reads TGTGCCAGCAGCTTAGATCAGGGAGGACAGCCCCAGCATTTT.

The J gene is TRBJ1-2, the V gene TRBV4-2; 7 bases map to TRBD1. The CDR3 covers 13 residues. V gave up 3 bases and J gave up 8 bases; unmatched junction bases: 6. Germline loops: CDR1 LGHNA, CDR2 YNFKEQ. The CDR3 loop reads CASSQETGFGYTF. CDR3 DNA: TGTGCCAGCAGCCAGGAGACAGGGTTCGGCTACACCTTC.